This T cell receptor (beta chain) was sequenced during a study of T cell repertoires in cytomegalovirus infection. TCRdb re-derived calls from the reads in MiXCR, one entry per CDR3 protein. Among about 740,000 distinct CDR3 sequences listed, 35% were seen once. This CDR3 comprises 15 residues. After removal of 3 bases from V and 2 bases from J, the junction contained 3 bases not matched to a gene. In germline, CDR1 is MDHEN, CDR2 SYDVKM. The chain carries TRBV28 and TRBJ1-2; 10 bases are a match to TRBD1. Material for sequencing was PBMCs. The receptor's source is a human donor in good health (CMV status not recorded). Some clones in this sample may be carry-over from other donors' samples. As DNA, the CDR3 is TGTGCCAGCAGTTTTTTGACAGGGGGCAACTATGGCTACACCTTC. Its translation: CASSFLTGGNYGYTF.